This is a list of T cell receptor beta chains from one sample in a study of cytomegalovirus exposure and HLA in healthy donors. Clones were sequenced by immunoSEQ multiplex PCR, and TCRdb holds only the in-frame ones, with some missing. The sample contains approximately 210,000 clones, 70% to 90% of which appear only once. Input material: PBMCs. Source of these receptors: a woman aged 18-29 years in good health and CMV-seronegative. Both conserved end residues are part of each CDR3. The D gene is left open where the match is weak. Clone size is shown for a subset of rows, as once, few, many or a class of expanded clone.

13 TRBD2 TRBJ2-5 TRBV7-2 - CASSLGGTETQYF TGTGCCAGCAGCTTGGGAGGGACAGAGACCCAGTACTTC
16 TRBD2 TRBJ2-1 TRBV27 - CASSFGTSGSRNEQFF TGTGCCAGCAGTTTCGGGACTAGCGGGAGTCGAAATGAGCAGTTCTTC
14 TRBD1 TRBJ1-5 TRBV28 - CASKDRGSNQPQHF TGTGCCAGCAAAGACAGGGGTAGCAATCAGCCCCAGCATTTT
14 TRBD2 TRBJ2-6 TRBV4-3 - CASVAGSGANVLTF TGCGCCAGCGTAGCGGGATCTGGGGCCAACGTCCTGACTTTC
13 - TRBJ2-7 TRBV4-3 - CASSHRDSYEQYF TGCGCCAGCAGCCACCGAGACTCCTACGAGCAGTACTTC
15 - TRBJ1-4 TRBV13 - CASSLAGGSGEKLFF TGTGCCAGCAGCTTAGCGGGGGGAAGTGGGGAAAAACTGTTTTTT
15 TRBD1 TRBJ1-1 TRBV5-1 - CASSLGNRGVTEAFF TGCGCCAGCAGCTTGGGCAACAGGGGGGTCACTGAAGCTTTCTTT
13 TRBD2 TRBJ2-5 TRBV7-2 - CASSFGLVETQYF TGTGCCAGCAGCTTCGGACTAGTGGAGACCCAGTACTTC
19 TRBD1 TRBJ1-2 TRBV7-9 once CASSLVLGTGFGTNYGYTF TGTGCCAGCAGCTTAGTCTTGGGGACAGGGTTCGGTACTAACTATGGCTACACCTTC
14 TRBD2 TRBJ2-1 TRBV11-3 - CASSSSSGHNEQFF TGTGCCAGCAGCTCATCTAGCGGACACAATGAGCAGTTCTTC
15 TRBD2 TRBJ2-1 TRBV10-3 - CAISNTKRERNEQFF TGTGCCATCAGCAACACCAAGCGGGAGCGGAATGAGCAGTTCTTC
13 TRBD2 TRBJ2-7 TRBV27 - CASSHGRVYEQYF TGTGCCAGCAGCCACGGGAGGGTCTACGAGCAGTACTTC
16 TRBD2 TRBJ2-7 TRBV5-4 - CASSLNRRKGGRGQYF TGTGCCAGCAGCTTGAACAGGCGGAAGGGCGGGAGAGGGCAGTACTTC
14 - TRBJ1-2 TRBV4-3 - CASSQLRGGYGYTF TGCGCCAGCAGCCAACTGCGGGGAGGTTATGGCTACACCTTC
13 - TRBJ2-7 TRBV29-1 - CSAWGPPGPEQYF TGCAGCGCCTGGGGGCCCCCGGGGCCCGAGCAGTACTTC
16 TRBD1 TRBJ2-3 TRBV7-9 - CASSAGSAGGFDTQYF TGTGCCAGCAGCGCGGGGTCGGCAGGGGGCTTCGATACGCAGTATTTT
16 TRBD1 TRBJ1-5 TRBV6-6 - CASSTGQRISNQPQHF TGTGCCAGCAGTACGGGACAGCGAATTAGCAATCAGCCCCAGCATTTT
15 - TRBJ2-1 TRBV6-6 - CASSVAESSYNEQFF TGTGCCAGCAGTGTAGCGGAGAGCTCCTACAATGAGCAGTTCTTC